Each of the 22 T cell receptor beta chains below was sequenced from the same sample in a study of T cell responses to AZD1222 COVID-19 vaccine. Produced via immunoSEQ multiplex PCR; TCRdb's table is partial and in-frame only. The sample consists of around 250,000 clones, approximately 93% of them appearing once. Here the sequenced sample was peripheral blood, taken on day 0 of AZD1222 vaccination. The receptors here all came from an adult in good health.

This chain connects TRBV27 to TRBJ2-3, with TRBD2 matching 8 bases. In germline, CDR1 is MNHEY, CDR2 SMNVEV (reference sequence). The CDR3 is 14 residues long. V lost 6 bases and J lost 3; bases outside the gene matches: 5. This CDR3 reads CASRGLAPTDTQYF. The CDR3 DNA follows: TGTGCCAGCAGAGGACTAGCCCCTACAGATACGCAGTATTTT.

The gene calls are TRBV3-1 (or the pseudogene TRBV3-2) and TRBJ2-2, with D uncertain. Deletions cut 2 bases from V and 2 bases from J, with 6 bases between. CDR1 and CDR2 from the germline V gene are LGHDT and YNNKEL (reference sequence). This CDR3 has 14 residues. This chain's CDR3 is CASSQYRNTGELFF. The CDR3 nucleotides are TGTGCCAGCAGCCAATACAGAAACACCGGGGAGCTGTTTTTT.

CDR3 nucleotides: TGCGCCAGCAGCTATAGCGGGGATTCCTACGAGCAGTACTTC. Translation gives CASSYSGDSYEQYF. V usage is TRBV5-1 and J usage is TRBJ2-7; TRBD2 aligns across 8 bases. V shed 3 bases and J 1 base; nucleotides not matched to a gene: 3. Germline assignment: CDR1 SGHRS and CDR2 YFSETQ. This CDR3 comprises 14 residues.

This clone was detected only once. The junction and the germline gene differ at one end; a read error may be behind it. The chain uses TRBV2 and TRBJ2-3; no definite D call. Germline loops: CDR1 SNHLY, CDR2 FYNNEI. There are 15 residues in the CDR3. CDR3 residues: CASSEENYPADTQYF. CDR3 coding DNA: TGTGCCAGCAGCGAAGAAAACTACCCCGCAGATACGCAGTATTTT.

The genes are TRBV3-1 (or the pseudogene TRBV3-2) and TRBJ2-5, with TRBD2 matching 11 bases. The CDR3 has 19 amino acids. Per germline, CDR1 LGHDT and CDR2 YNNKEL (reference sequence). J gave up 5 bases and V 2 bases, and 16 bases lay outside the gene matches. The CDR3: CASSQLLGGSGGAGETQYF. As DNA, the CDR3 is TGTGCCAGCAGCCAACTCCTAGGTGGTAGCGGGGGGGCTGGGGAGACCCAGTACTTC.

In regard to this clone: Germline and junction disagree at one end, which may indicate a read error. The chain joins TRBV19 to TRBJ1-6, with 7 bases fitting TRBD1. Germline CDR1 LNHDA, CDR2 SQIVND (reference sequence). The CDR3 is 14 residues long. CDR3 sequence reads: CASNQGGANSPFHF. Written as DNA, the CDR3 is TGTGCCAGTAATCAGGGGGGTGCTAATTCACCCTTCCACTTT.

The J gene is TRBJ2-2, the V gene TRBV6-5; D gene unclear. CDR3 length: 14 amino acids. Germline V gene sequence: CDR1 MNHEY, CDR2 SVGAGI. Trimming stripped 7 bases from V and 2 bases from J, with 11 bases between. The CDR3 nucleotides read TGTGCCAGCACCAGTCGCAGAAACACCGGGGAGCTGTTTTTT. Protein product: CASTSRRNTGELFF.

This chain uses TRBV7-7 with TRBJ1-2; D unresolved. CDR3 length: 15 residues. V gave up 5 bases and J gave up 2 bases, with 15 bases separating them. In germline, CDR1 is SSHAT, CDR2 FNYEAQ (reference sequence). In DNA form, the CDR3 reads TGTGCCAGCAGCCCCCGTGGGCCAGCAAACTATGGCTACACCTTC. Encoded protein: CASSPRGPANYGYTF.

J is TRBJ2-2 and V is TRBV28, with D hard to call. V gave up 3 bases and J gave up 2 bases, with 13 bases separating them. In germline, CDR1 is MDHEN, CDR2 SYDVKM. The length of the CDR3 is 16 residues. CDR3 protein: CASSFSSQRNTGELFF. The CDR3 DNA reads TGTGCCAGCAGTTTTTCTTCGCAGCGCAACACCGGGGAGCTGTTTTTT.

The V and J genes are TRBV13 and TRBJ2-3, with D unresolved. The CDR3 is made up of 11 amino acids. The V gene lost 2 bases and the J gene lost 9 bases, with 6 bases spanning the gap. Per the germline V gene, CDR1 is PRHDT and CDR2 is FYEKMQ (reference sequence). CDR3 region: CASSLLGTQYF. In DNA, the CDR3 is TGTGCCAGCAGCTTACTGGGAACGCAGTATTTT.

The V gene is TRBV5-6, the J gene TRBJ2-7, with D possibly TRBD2 on 6 matching bases. Trimming removed 4 bases at V and 0 bases at J, with 17 bases between. The CDR3 runs to 16 residues. Germline CDR1 is SGHDT and CDR2 is YYEEEE. The CDR3 protein is CASSVLPGVGSYEQYF. For the CDR3, the DNA is TGTGCCAGCAGCGTCCTCCCGGGGGTAGGCTCCTACGAGCAGTACTTC.

The chain has TRBV20-1 and TRBJ1-5, with D unclear. CDR1 DFQATT and CDR2 SNEGSKA come from the germline V gene (reference sequence). V was clipped by 3 bases and J by 4 bases, with 13 bases between them. The CDR3 spans 14 residues. The CDR3 nucleotides read TGCAGTGCTAGTCCGGGCTTCGTAAATCAGCCCCAGCATTTT. Translation gives CSASPGFVNQPQHF.

In its sample, this clone was seen once. CDR3 in amino acids: CASSKSKEQYF. CDR3 bases: TGTGCCAGCAGCAAATCCAAAGAGCAGTACTTC. The gene calls are TRBV21-1 and TRBJ2-7; no DNA check was done on the table's D call, TRBD1. TRBV21-1 constitutes a pseudogene. CDR3 length: 11 residues.

The chain joins TRBV2 to TRBJ1-5, with D unresolved. The V end lost 6 bases, the J end lost 0 bases, and 9 bases lay between the germline ends. The CDR3 extends over 14 amino acids. Germline loops: CDR1 SNHLY, CDR2 FYNNEI. The CDR3 loop is CASREGYSNQPQHF. Written as DNA, the CDR3 is TGTGCCAGCAGAGAGGGTTATAGCAATCAGCCCCAGCATTTT.

The chain employs TRBV3-1 (or the pseudogene TRBV3-2) and TRBJ2-1, with D uncertain. V was trimmed by 3 bases and J by 1 base, leaving 10 bases between them. CDR1 LGHDT and CDR2 YNNKEL come from the germline V gene (reference sequence). This CDR3 spans 15 amino acids. CDR3 nucleotide sequence: TGTGCCAGCAGCCACTCCGGGCAATCCTACAATGAGCAGTTCTTC. Amino acids: CASSHSGQSYNEQFF.

The J gene is TRBJ1-4, the V gene TRBV3-1 (or the pseudogene TRBV3-2), with D uncertain. Germline values: CDR1 LGHDT, CDR2 YNNKEL (reference sequence). The CDR3 sequence is 14 residues long. V was trimmed by 4 bases and J by 5 bases, leaving 11 bases between them. The DNA for the CDR3 is TGTGCCAGCAGCCTTTCCACCGACAATGAAAAACTGTTTTTT. This gives the protein CASSLSTDNEKLFF.

This rearrangement joins TRBV3-1 (or the pseudogene TRBV3-2) to TRBJ2-5; D is unresolved. V lost 4 bases, J lost 7 bases, and 10 bases lay in between. The CDR3 extends over 12 amino acids. CDR1 and CDR2 (germline): LGHDT, YNNKEL (reference sequence). CDR3: CASSPGQRTQYF. CDR3 nucleotide sequence: TGTGCCAGCAGCCCTGGGCAACGGACCCAGTACTTC.

The rearrangement uses TRBV7-9 and TRBJ1-1; a weak D match, TRBD1 (6 bases). Trimming took 7 bases from V and 6 from J, leaving 15 bases between them. The CDR3 loop spans 13 amino acids. The germline gives CDR1 SEHNR, CDR2 FQNEAQ (reference sequence). CDR3 in amino acids: CASTSLGTSEAFF. For the CDR3, the DNA is TGTGCCAGCACCTCTCTCGGGACATCTGAAGCTTTCTTT.

The rearrangement uses TRBV7-2 and TRBJ1-1; weak D call: TRBD1 (6 bases). The V gene lost 1 base and the J gene lost 2 bases, with 14 bases spanning the gap. There are 16 residues in the CDR3. Germline CDR1 is SGHTA and CDR2 is FQGNSA. CDR3 protein: CASSLGWGRGNTEAFF. CDR3 nucleotides: TGTGCCAGCAGCTTAGGGTGGGGCAGGGGAAACACTGAAGCTTTCTTT. Filled out from reference TRBV7-2 and TRBJ1-1, the complete variable domain reads GAGVSQSPSNKVTEKGKDVELRCDPISGHTALYWYRQSLGQGLEFLIYFQGNSAPDKSGLPSDRFSAERTGGSVSTLTIQRTQQEDSAVYLCASSLGWGRGNTEAFFGQGTRLTVV.

V usage is TRBV6-2 or TRBV6-3 and J usage is TRBJ1-2; D gene uncertain. From germline, CDR1 is MNHEY and CDR2 SVGEGT. Trimming removed 4 bases at V and 4 bases at J, with 7 bases between. The CDR3 spans 12 residues. CDR3 DNA sequence: TGTGCCAGCAGTTCCCTCGGCTATGGCTACACCTTC. It codes for CASSSLGYGYTF.

The chain employs TRBV6-2 or TRBV6-3 and TRBJ2-1; no clear D gene. V was clipped by 5 bases and J by 4 bases, with 6 bases between them. The CDR3 is 12 amino acids. The germline CDR1 and CDR2 sequences are MNHEY and SVGEGT. In DNA, the CDR3 is TGTGCCAGCAGTCCCCAATACAATGAGCAGTTCTTC. It yields the protein CASSPQYNEQFF.

V gene TRBV6-1 combines with J gene TRBJ2-7, with D perhaps matching TRBD1 or TRBD2 (7 bases each). Germline-derived CDR1 and CDR2 are MNHNS and SASEGT. The CDR3 length is 16 residues. The germline V and J ends were trimmed by 2 bases and 2 bases, with 16 bases remaining between them. This CDR3 is CASSEYGQGGAYEQYF. The CDR3 DNA is TGTGCCAGCAGTGAATACGGGCAGGGGGGGGCCTACGAGCAGTACTTC.